These T cell receptor beta chains were read from a single sample in a study of T cell changes during pregnancy in multiple sclerosis. Using immunoSEQ multiplex PCR, the repertoire was profiled, and TCRdb retains in-frame clones only, with some absent. The data contain roughly 87,000 clones, 80% to 95% of them singletons. The sample here was peripheral blood, taken in the third trimester of pregnancy. These receptors were taken from a female donor in good health, enrolled as a control in a pregnancy study. The CDR3 runs from the conserved cysteine through the conserved F or W. A D gene is named only where the DNA matches it firmly. Size tells how often a clone was seen (once, few, many) or the class of an expanded clone, and some rows leave it out.

cdr3_aa: CASRAGQGVQETQYF
cdr3_nt: TGTGCCAGCAGAGCGGGACAGGGGGTTCAAGAGACCCAGTACTTC
clone_size: -
v_call: TRBV6-5
j_call: TRBJ2-5
d_call: TRBD1

cdr3_aa: CAITREYSNQPQHF
cdr3_nt: TGTGCCATCACCCGGGAGTATAGCAATCAGCCCCAGCATTTT
clone_size: -
v_call: TRBV10-3
j_call: TRBJ1-5
d_call: -

cdr3_aa: CASSLDYTSNEQFF
cdr3_nt: TGTGCCAGCAGCTTAGATTATACTAGCAATGAGCAGTTCTTC
clone_size: -
v_call: TRBV11-2
j_call: TRBJ2-1
d_call: -

cdr3_aa: CASSFGGKNTEAFF
cdr3_nt: TGTGCCAGCAGCTTCGGCGGGAAGAACACTGAAGCTTTCTTT
clone_size: -
v_call: TRBV5-6
j_call: TRBJ1-1
d_call: -

cdr3_aa: CASSVWDRAPPDTQYF
cdr3_nt: TGTGCCAGCAGTGTGTGGGACAGGGCTCCCCCAGATACGCAGTATTTT
clone_size: -
v_call: TRBV2
j_call: TRBJ2-3
d_call: TRBD1

cdr3_aa: CASSLTGGVYSTEAFF
cdr3_nt: TGTGCCAGCAGCTTGACAGGGGGCGTCTATAGCACTGAAGCTTTCTTT
clone_size: -
v_call: TRBV7-8
j_call: TRBJ1-1
d_call: TRBD1

cdr3_aa: CASSPAGGNTIYF
cdr3_nt: TGTGCCAGCAGCCCCGCGGGGGGAAACACCATATATTTT
clone_size: -
v_call: TRBV11-2
j_call: TRBJ1-3
d_call: -

cdr3_aa: CASSLGVTAYSNQPQHF
cdr3_nt: TGTGCCAGCAGCTTGGGAGTGACAGCTTATAGCAATCAGCCCCAGCATTTT
clone_size: once
v_call: TRBV5-5
j_call: TRBJ1-5
d_call: -

cdr3_aa: CASSTQGAADQPQHF
cdr3_nt: TGTGCCAGCAGTACTCAGGGGGCGGCGGATCAGCCCCAGCATTTT
clone_size: -
v_call: TRBV6-1
j_call: TRBJ1-5
d_call: TRBD1

cdr3_aa: CASSQDRSTNEKLFF
cdr3_nt: TGCGCCAGCAGCCAAGACAGATCAACTAATGAAAAACTGTTTTTT
clone_size: -
v_call: TRBV4-1
j_call: TRBJ1-4
d_call: -

cdr3_aa: CASSYGETQYF
cdr3_nt: TGTGCCAGCAGCTACGGGGAGACCCAGTACTTC
clone_size: -
v_call: TRBV2
j_call: TRBJ2-5
d_call: -

cdr3_aa: CASSSQGDGYGYTF
cdr3_nt: TGTGCCAGCAGTTCACAGGGGGACGGCTATGGCTACACCTTC
clone_size: -
v_call: TRBV28
j_call: TRBJ1-2
d_call: TRBD1

cdr3_aa: CASATTAGTGNYNEQFF
cdr3_nt: TGTGCTAGTGCCACGACTGCCGGGACAGGTAATTACAATGAGCAGTTCTTC
clone_size: -
v_call: TRBV12-5
j_call: TRBJ2-1
d_call: TRBD1

cdr3_aa: CASSIWDRFNEQFF
cdr3_nt: TGTGCCAGTAGTATCTGGGACAGGTTTAATGAGCAGTTCTTC
clone_size: -
v_call: TRBV19
j_call: TRBJ2-1
d_call: TRBD1

cdr3_aa: CASSLSSGRARAGGELFF
cdr3_nt: TGTGCCAGCAGTTTATCTAGCGGGAGGGCCCGGGCGGGCGGGGAGCTGTTTTTT
clone_size: once
v_call: TRBV28
j_call: TRBJ2-2
d_call: TRBD2

cdr3_aa: CASSGGDRSNGYTF
cdr3_nt: TGTGCCAGCTCCGGCGGGGATCGTTCTAACGGCTACACCTTC
clone_size: -
v_call: TRBV5-6
j_call: TRBJ1-2
d_call: -